Below, 17 T cell receptor beta chains from the same sample are listed, as sequenced in a study of T-cell reconstitution after alpha-beta-depleted transplantation in children. The library targeted TCRbeta and was prepared with unique molecular identifiers. TCRdb reanalysed the PCR reads using MiXCR and keeps one entry per CDR3 protein. The table has 200,000 to 300,000 distinct CDR3 sequences, around 12% seen once. The material sequenced was PBMCs from the stem cell graft donor, taken from the stem cell graft. Source of these receptors: a human donor who donated a stem cell graft to a child with acute lymphoblastic leukemia.

DNA of the CDR3: TGTGCCAGTAGTATAGCGGGAGTGCCAAACTCCTACGAGCAGTACTTC. Its translation: CASSIAGVPNSYEQYF. The rearrangement joins TRBV19 to TRBJ2-7; D might be TRBD2 (6 bases). The CDR3 is made up of 16 amino acids. V was shortened by 1 base and J by 0 bases, with 13 bases between the two germline ends. Germline lookup yields CDR1 LNHDA and CDR2 SQIVND (reference sequence).

This clonotype was counted a few times. The chain carries TRBV6-2 or TRBV6-3 and TRBJ2-2; 7 positions match TRBD1. The CDR3 consists of 15 residues. In germline, CDR1 is MNHEY, CDR2 SVGEGT. V gave up 8 bases and J gave up 1 base; unmatched junction bases: 7. In DNA, the CDR3 is TGTGCCAGCTCCTACAGGGGATGGAACACCGGGGAGCTGTTTTTT. This codes for CASSYRGWNTGELFF.

There are many counts of this clonotype. This sequence joins TRBV14 and TRBJ1-2, with no clear D. The CDR3 has 12 amino acids. Germline V CDR1 and CDR2: SGHDN, FVKESK. V lost 0 bases and J lost 5, with 4 bases in between. CDR3 nucleotide sequence: TGTGCCAGCAGCCAAGATTTGTATGGCTACACCTTC. Its translation is CASSQDLYGYTF.

The table lists this clonotype with many counts. The chain recombines TRBV7-3 with TRBJ2-3; D perhaps matches TRBD2 (6 bases). This CDR3 comprises 15 residues. V dropped 3 bases and J dropped 1 base, with 11 bases sitting between them. CDR1 is SGHTA and CDR2 is FQGTGA in the germline V gene. As DNA, the CDR3 is TGTGCCAGCAGCTTGGGTCCGGGAGGCACAGATACGCAGTATTTT. Translation gives CASSLGPGGTDTQYF.

This clonotype was found many times. This rearrangement joins TRBV30 to TRBJ2-3, with D possibly being TRBD1 (6 bases). V gave up 0 bases and J gave up 1 base, with 11 bases separating them. Per the germline V gene, CDR1 is GTSNPN and CDR2 is SVGIG (reference sequence). The CDR3 consists of 15 residues. The CDR3 reads CAWSVGGRGTDTQYF. As DNA, the CDR3 is TGTGCCTGGAGTGTTGGGGGCCGCGGCACAGATACGCAGTATTTT.

Many counts were recorded for this clonotype. The chain joins TRBV7-2 to TRBJ2-1, with no clear D. The germline V gene encodes CDR1 SGHTA and CDR2 FQGNSA. Trimming took 1 base from V and 5 from J, leaving 12 bases between them. The CDR3 runs to 15 residues. CDR3 nucleotides: TGTGCCAGCAGCTTAGGTATTGGATCCGACAATGAGCAGTTCTTC. It encodes CASSLGIGSDNEQFF.

This clonotype was counted at least ten times. The chain employs TRBV4-3 and TRBJ2-5, with 11 bases aligning to TRBD2. Germline-derived CDR1 and CDR2 are LGHNA and YSLEER. After removal of 1 base from V and 5 bases from J, the junction contained 12 bases not matched to a gene. This CDR3 region has 18 residues. In DNA, the CDR3 is TGCGCCAGCAGCCAAGCCCTGGGCACTAGCGGGAGTGTCGAGACCCAGTACTTC. Translating gives CASSQALGTSGSVETQYF.

The rearrangement joins TRBV30 to TRBJ1-3; TRBD1 aligns across 7 bases. Looked up from germline, CDR1 is GTSNPN and CDR2 is SVGIG (reference sequence). V was clipped by 1 base and J by 5 bases; unmatched bases: 5. This CDR3 is built from 14 residues. CDR3 residues: CAWSGQGFRNTIYF. CDR3 sequence (DNA): TGTGCCTGGAGTGGACAGGGATTCAGAAACACCATATATTTT.

This clonotype came up many times. The V and J genes are TRBV18 and TRBJ1-1, with a possible D match to TRBD1 (5 bases). The CDR3 runs to 15 residues. Trimming took 3 bases from V and 4 from J, leaving 15 bases between them. Germline V CDR1 and CDR2: KGHSH, LQKENI. The CDR3 here is CASSPSGGEGTEAFF. The CDR3 nucleotides read TGTGCCAGCTCACCGTCCGGGGGGGAGGGCACTGAAGCTTTCTTT.

This clonotype was counted many times. The chain joins TRBV20-1 to TRBJ2-5, with D possibly matching TRBD1 (6 bases). Trimming pared 3 bases from V and 5 bases from J, leaving 13 bases between. Germline values: CDR1 DFQATT, CDR2 SNEGSKA (reference sequence). The CDR3 contains 13 residues. The CDR3 sequence is CSASWGPEETQYF. CDR3 coding DNA: TGCAGTGCTAGTTGGGGGCCGGAGGAGACCCAGTACTTC.

This clonotype was picked up many times. The V call is TRBV5-1, the J call TRBJ2-5, with TRBD1 matching 9 bases. Germline lookup yields CDR1 SGHRS and CDR2 YFSETQ. Germline trimming cut 3 bases from V and 3 bases from J; bases unmatched to any gene: 3. CDR3 length equals 14 residues. The CDR3 loop is CASSWRQGEETQYF. DNA of the CDR3: TGCGCCAGCAGCTGGAGACAGGGGGAAGAGACCCAGTACTTC.

The table lists this clonotype with many counts. V usage is TRBV27 and J usage is TRBJ2-7; 8 bases are a match to TRBD1. In germline, CDR1 is MNHEY, CDR2 SMNVEV (reference sequence). V was clipped by 4 bases and J by 3 bases; unmatched bases: 5. This CDR3 contains 14 residues. Here the CDR3 DNA reads TGTGCCAGCAGTTCGACAGGGGAAGGCTACGAGCAGTACTTC. Protein sequence: CASSSTGEGYEQYF.

Ten or more counts support this clonotype. This rearrangement joins TRBV20-1 to TRBJ2-3, with TRBD1 identical over 7 bases. V shed 3 bases, J shed 2 bases, and the junction held 5 bases outside the gene matches. This CDR3 spans 14 amino acids. Germline CDR1 DFQATT, CDR2 SNEGSKA (reference sequence). Written as DNA, the CDR3 is TGCAGTGCTAGGGGGACAGCCCTCACAGATACGCAGTATTTT. Residues: CSARGTALTDTQYF.

The V and J genes are TRBV30 and TRBJ2-1, with 9 bases fitting TRBD1. V lost 2 bases, J lost 8 bases, and 1 base stayed unmatched. Germline values: CDR1 GTSNPN, CDR2 SVGIG (reference sequence). This CDR3 region has 12 residues. The CDR3 here is CAWSTGGDEQFF. Written as DNA, the CDR3 is TGTGCCTGGAGTACAGGGGGCGATGAGCAGTTCTTC.

This clonotype was recorded many times. This chain links TRBV5-1 with TRBJ2-2, with 8 bases fitting TRBD1. The ends lost 3 bases at V and 0 bases at J; junction bases unmatched: 4. The germline gives CDR1 SGHRS, CDR2 YFSETQ. The CDR3 spans 16 residues. The CDR3 spells CASSWDRPPNTGELFF. CDR3 nucleotides: TGCGCCAGCAGCTGGGACAGGCCCCCGAACACCGGGGAGCTGTTTTTT.

This clonotype was observed at least ten times. The chain has TRBV6-2 or TRBV6-3 and TRBJ1-5; D remains unclear. The CDR3 has 14 amino acids. Germline CDR1 is MNHEY and CDR2 is SVGEGT. Between the trimmed V and J ends, which lost 2 bases and 3 bases, there was a span of 8 bases. This chain's CDR3 is CASSYGQSNQPQHF. As DNA, the CDR3 is TGTGCCAGCAGTTACGGGCAGTCCAATCAGCCCCAGCATTTT.

This clonotype has a count of ten or more. This rearrangement joins TRBV12-3 or TRBV12-4 to TRBJ2-1; 9 bases are shared with TRBD1. The CDR3 totals 15 residues. V lost 4 bases, J lost 6 bases, and 7 bases stayed unmatched. CDR3 in DNA: TGTGCCAGCAGTTCCACAGGGGGCTGGGGCAATGAGCAGTTCTTC. Its protein product is CASSSTGGWGNEQFF.